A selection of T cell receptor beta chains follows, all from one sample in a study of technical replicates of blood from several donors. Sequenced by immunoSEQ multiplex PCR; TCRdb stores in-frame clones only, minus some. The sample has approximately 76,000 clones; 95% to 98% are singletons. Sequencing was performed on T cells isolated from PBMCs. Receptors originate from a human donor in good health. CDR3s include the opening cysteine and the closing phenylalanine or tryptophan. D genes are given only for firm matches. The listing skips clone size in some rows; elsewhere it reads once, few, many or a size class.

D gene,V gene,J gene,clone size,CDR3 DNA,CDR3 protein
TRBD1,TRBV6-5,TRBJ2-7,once,TGTGCCAGCAGTTACTCGGAGACAGGGGCCCTCGAGCAGTACTTC,CASSYSETGALEQYF
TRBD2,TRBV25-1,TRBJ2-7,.,TGTGCCAGCAGCGGTAGCGGGGACTACTCCTACGAGCAGTACTTC,CASSGSGDYSYEQYF
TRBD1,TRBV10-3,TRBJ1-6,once,TGTGCCATCAGTGAGCGTGAGGACAGGCTCTATAATTCACCCCTCCACTTT,CAISEREDRLYNSPLHF
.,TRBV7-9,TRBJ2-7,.,TGTGCCAGCAGCTTAAAAGGGACTGTCTCCTACGAGCAGTACTTC,CASSLKGTVSYEQYF
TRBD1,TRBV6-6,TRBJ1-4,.,TGTGCCAGCAGTTACGGACAGGGGACGGCTAATGAAAAACTGTTTTTT,CASSYGQGTANEKLFF
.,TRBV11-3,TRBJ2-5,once,TGTGCCAGCAGCTTGAGGACAGCCCAAGAGACCCAGTACTTC,CASSLRTAQETQYF
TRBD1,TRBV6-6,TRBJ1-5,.,TGTGCCAGCAGGACTGACAGGGGCCGCAATCAGCCCCAGCATTTT,CASRTDRGRNQPQHF
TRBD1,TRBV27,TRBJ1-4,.,TGTGCCAGCAGTTTTTGGGACAGGAGTTATAATGAAAAACTGTTTTTT,CASSFWDRSYNEKLFF
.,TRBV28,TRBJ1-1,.,TGTGCCAGCATCAATTTCCGAGAAACTGAAGCTTTCTTT,CASINFRETEAFF
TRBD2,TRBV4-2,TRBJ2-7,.,TGTGCCAGCAGCCCGGGAGCGGGAGGTCGGTACGAGCAGTACTTC,CASSPGAGGRYEQYF
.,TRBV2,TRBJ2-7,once,TGTGCCAGCAGTGAATTAGGGGTCGGCGAGCAGTACTTC,CASSELGVGEQYF
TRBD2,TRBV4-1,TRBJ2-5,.,TGCGCCAGCAGCCAAGAATCTTTGACTAGCGGGGCCTCTTTTTCCCAGTACTTC,CASSQESLTSGASFSQYF
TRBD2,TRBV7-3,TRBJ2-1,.,TGTGCCAGCAGCTTAAGCTTTTCAGCGGGGGGCAAATTGGACTACAATGAGCAGTTCTTC,CASSLSFSAGGKLDYNEQFF
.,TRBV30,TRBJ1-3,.,TGTGCCTTGGGAGGGGTTATTGGAAACACCATATATTTT,CALGGVIGNTIYF
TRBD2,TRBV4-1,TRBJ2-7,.,TGCGCCAGCAGCCAAGCTACTAGCGGGAGTCCGTACGAGCAGTACTTC,CASSQATSGSPYEQYF
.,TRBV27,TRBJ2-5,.,TGTGCCAGCAGTTACCGACAGGAGCGAGAGACCCAGTACTTC,CASSYRQERETQYF
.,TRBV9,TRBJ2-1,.,TGTGCCAGCAGCGCCGGGACAATGGGACGAAATGATGAGCAGTTCTTC,CASSAGTMGRNDEQFF
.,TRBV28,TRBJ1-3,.,TGTGCCAGCAGTATATCTGGAAACACCATATATTTT,CASSISGNTIYF
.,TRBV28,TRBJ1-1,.,TGTGCCAGCAGTTCCCGCCTCCTTCGGGGCACTGAAGCTTTCTTT,CASSSRLLRGTEAFF
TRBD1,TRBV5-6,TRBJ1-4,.,TGTGCCAGCAGCTTGTGGACAGGGAGTGAAAAACTGTTTTTT,CASSLWTGSEKLFF
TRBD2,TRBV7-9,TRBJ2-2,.,TGTGCCAGCAGCTTACCTCCGGGGGGGCGGGACACCGGGGAGCTGTTTTTT,CASSLPPGGRDTGELFF
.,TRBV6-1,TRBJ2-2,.,TGTGCCAGCAGTTATCAAGAAGGGGCCGGGGAGCTGTTTTTT,CASSYQEGAGELFF
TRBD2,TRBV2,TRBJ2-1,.,TGTGCCATCTCGGGACTAGCTTCAAATGAGCAGTTCTTC,CAISGLASNEQFF
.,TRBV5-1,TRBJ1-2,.,TGCGCCAGCAGCGACGGGACTGCGAACTATGGCTACACCTTC,CASSDGTANYGYTF
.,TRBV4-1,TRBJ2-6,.,TGCGCCAGCAGCCAAGCCGTTGCTGGGGCCAACGTCCTGACTTTC,CASSQAVAGANVLTF
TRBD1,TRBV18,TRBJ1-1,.,TGTGCCAGCTCACCATCTGCTGACAGGGCGATCGCTGAAGCTTTCTTT,CASSPSADRAIAEAFF
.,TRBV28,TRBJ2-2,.,TGTGCCAGCAGCTTCGTCACCGGGGAGCTGTTTTTT,CASSFVTGELFF
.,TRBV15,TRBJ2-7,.,TGTGCCACCAGCAGAGATCGGGTCCTTAACTACGAGCAGTACTTC,CATSRDRVLNYEQYF
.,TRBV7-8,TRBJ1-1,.,TGTGCCAGCAGCTTCTCCGGGACTCAAAGGGGCACTGAAGCTTTCTTT,CASSFSGTQRGTEAFF
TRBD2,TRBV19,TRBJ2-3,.,TGTGCCAGTGGTTCTAGCGGGGGGGATACGCAGTATTTT,CASGSSGGDTQYF
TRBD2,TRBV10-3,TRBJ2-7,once,TGTGCCATAGAAGGTAGCGGGACCGTCGGCGAGCAGTACTTC,CAIEGSGTVGEQYF
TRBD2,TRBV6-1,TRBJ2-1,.,TGTGCCAGCAGTGTTGACAGGGCACTAGCGGGGAACAATGAGCAGTTCTTC,CASSVDRALAGNNEQFF
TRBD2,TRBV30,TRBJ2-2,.,TGTGCCTGGAGTGCACCCAGCGGGAGTGCCAACACCGGGGAGCTGTTTTTT,CAWSAPSGSANTGELFF
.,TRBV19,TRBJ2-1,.,TGTGCCAGTAGAGATCCGGGACTTCGGGCTGAGCAGTTCTTC,CASRDPGLRAEQFF
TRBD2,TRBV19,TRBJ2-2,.,TGTGCCAGTAGTATGGTCACTAGCGGGAGCCCCCGGGAGCTGTTTTTT,CASSMVTSGSPRELFF
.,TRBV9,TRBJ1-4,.,TGTGCCAGCAGCGCACAGGGTAACGGAAAACTGTTTTTT,CASSAQGNGKLFF
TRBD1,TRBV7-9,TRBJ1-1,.,TGTGCCAGCAGCCGTACAGGGGGGTACACTGAAGCTTTCTTT,CASSRTGGYTEAFF
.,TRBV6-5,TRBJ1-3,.,TGTGCCAGCAGTTACGTCGGTTCTGGAAACACCATATATTTT,CASSYVGSGNTIYF
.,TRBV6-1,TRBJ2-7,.,TGTGCCAGTAGTGAGGGGGGAAACTACGAGCAGTACTTC,CASSEGGNYEQYF
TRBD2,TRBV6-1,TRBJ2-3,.,TGTGCCAGCACCGAACCTAGCGGACTCACAGATACGCAGTATTTT,CASTEPSGLTDTQYF